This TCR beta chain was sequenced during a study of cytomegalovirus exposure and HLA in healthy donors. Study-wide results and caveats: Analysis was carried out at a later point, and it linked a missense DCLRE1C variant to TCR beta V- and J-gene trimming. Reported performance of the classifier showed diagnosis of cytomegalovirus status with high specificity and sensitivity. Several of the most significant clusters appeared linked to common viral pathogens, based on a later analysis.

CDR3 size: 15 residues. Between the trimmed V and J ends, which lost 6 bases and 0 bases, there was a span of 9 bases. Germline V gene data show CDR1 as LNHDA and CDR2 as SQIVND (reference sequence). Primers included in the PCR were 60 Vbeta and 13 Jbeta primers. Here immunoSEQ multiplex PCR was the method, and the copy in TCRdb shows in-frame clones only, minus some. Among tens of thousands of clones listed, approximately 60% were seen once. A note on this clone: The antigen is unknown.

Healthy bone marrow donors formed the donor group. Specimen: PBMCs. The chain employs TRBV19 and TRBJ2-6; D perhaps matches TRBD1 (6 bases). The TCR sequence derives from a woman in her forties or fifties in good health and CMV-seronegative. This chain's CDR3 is CASRLQGSGANVLTF. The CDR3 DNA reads TGTGCCAGTAGGCTACAGGGCTCTGGGGCCAACGTCCTGACTTTC.